This T cell receptor (beta chain) emerged from a study of T cell repertoires in cytomegalovirus infection. Study overall: Both CMV infection and a matching HLA type were indicated by public TCR beta signatures.

TCRdb independently ran MiXCR on the reads; one entry per CDR3 protein. The sample includes more than 650,000 distinct CDR3 sequences, roughly 36% of them seen just once. In germline, CDR1 is SGHDN, CDR2 FVKESK. CDR3 length: 15 amino acids. V gave up 1 base and J gave up 2 bases; unmatched junction bases: 5. The sequenced material came from PBMCs. This clonotype was sampled from a human donor in good health (CMV status not recorded). Some clones in this sample may be carry-over from other donors' samples. This rearrangement joins TRBV14 to TRBJ2-7; 7 bases align to TRBD1. The CDR3 nucleotides are TGTGCCAGCAGCCAAGCCCACGGGACAGCCTACGAGCAGTACTTC. It encodes CASSQAHGTAYEQYF. Filled out from reference TRBV14 and TRBJ2-7, the complete variable domain reads EAGVTQFPSHSVIEKGQTVTLRCDPISGHDNLYWYRRVMGKEIKFLLHFVKESKQDESGMPNNRFLAERTGGTYSTLKVQPAELEDSGVYFCASSQAHGTAYEQYFGPGTRLTVT.